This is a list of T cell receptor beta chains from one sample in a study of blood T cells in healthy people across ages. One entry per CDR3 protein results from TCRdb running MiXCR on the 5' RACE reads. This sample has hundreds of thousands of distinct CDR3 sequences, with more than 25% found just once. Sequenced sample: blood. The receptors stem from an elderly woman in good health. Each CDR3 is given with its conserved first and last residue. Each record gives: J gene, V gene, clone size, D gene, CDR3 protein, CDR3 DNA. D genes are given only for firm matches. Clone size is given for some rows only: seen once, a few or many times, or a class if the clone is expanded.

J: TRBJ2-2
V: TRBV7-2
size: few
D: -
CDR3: CASSLIVSGIGELFF
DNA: TGTGCCAGCAGCTTAATCGTCTCGGGGATCGGGGAGCTGTTTTTT

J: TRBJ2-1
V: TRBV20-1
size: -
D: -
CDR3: CSARVRQTYNEQFF
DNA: TGCAGTGCTAGAGTAAGGCAGACCTACAATGAGCAGTTCTTC

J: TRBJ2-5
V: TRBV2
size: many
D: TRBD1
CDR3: CASSNRGRGETQYF
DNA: TGTGCCAGCAGTAACAGGGGGCGCGGAGAGACCCAGTACTTC

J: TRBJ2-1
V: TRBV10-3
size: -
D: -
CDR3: CAISLGGNEQFF
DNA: TGTGCCATCAGTCTGGGGGGCAATGAGCAGTTCTTC

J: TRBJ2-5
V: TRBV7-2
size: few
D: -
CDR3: CASSPTGVGRGQETQYF
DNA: TGTGCCAGCAGCCCAACCGGGGTGGGGAGGGGGCAAGAGACCCAGTACTTC

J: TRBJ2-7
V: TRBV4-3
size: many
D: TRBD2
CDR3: CASSQDRPAGVSSYEQYF
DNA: TGCGCCAGCAGCCAAGATCGCCCAGCGGGGGTCTCCTCCTACGAGCAGTACTTC

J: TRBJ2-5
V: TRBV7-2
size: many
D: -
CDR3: CASSPGVVGTETQYF
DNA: TGTGCCAGCAGCCCAGGAGTAGTCGGGACAGAGACCCAGTACTTC

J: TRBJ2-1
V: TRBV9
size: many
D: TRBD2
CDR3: CASSVGQRGPTSASYNEQFF
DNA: TGTGCCAGCAGCGTAGGCCAGCGGGGACCAACATCCGCATCCTACAATGAGCAGTTCTTC

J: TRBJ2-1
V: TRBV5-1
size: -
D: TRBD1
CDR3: CASSLYSGQGSYEQFF
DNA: TGCGCCAGCAGCTTGTATAGCGGACAGGGGTCCTACGAGCAGTTCTTC

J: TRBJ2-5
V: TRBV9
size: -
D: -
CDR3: CASSTTGTPQETQYF
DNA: TGTGCCAGCAGCACAACCGGGACCCCCCAAGAGACCCAGTACTTC

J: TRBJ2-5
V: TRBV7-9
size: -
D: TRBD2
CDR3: CASSPRGAWGETQYF
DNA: TGTGCCAGCAGCCCGCGGGGGGCTTGGGGGGAGACCCAGTACTTC

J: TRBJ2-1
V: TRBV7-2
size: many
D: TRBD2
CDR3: CASSLRLAGGTYNEQFF
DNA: TGTGCCAGCAGCTTGAGACTAGCGGGGGGAACCTACAATGAGCAGTTCTTC

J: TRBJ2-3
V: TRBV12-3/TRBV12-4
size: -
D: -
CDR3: CASSLQGSVSTDAQYF
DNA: TGTGCCAGCAGCTTACAGGGATCAGTTAGCACAGATGCGCAGTATTTC

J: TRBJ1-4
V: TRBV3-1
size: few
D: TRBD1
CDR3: CASSQGSGGRVNLFF
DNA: TGTGCCAGCAGCCAAGGTTCAGGGGGAAGAGTGAATTTGTTTTTT

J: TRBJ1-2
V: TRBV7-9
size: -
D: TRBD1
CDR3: CASRGTELNYGCTF
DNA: TGTGCCAGCAGGGGGACAGAACTCAACTATGGCTGCACCTTC

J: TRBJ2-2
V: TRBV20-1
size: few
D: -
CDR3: CSARDRGMTGELFF
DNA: TGCAGTGCTAGAGATCGGGGGATGACCGGGGAGCTGTTTTTT

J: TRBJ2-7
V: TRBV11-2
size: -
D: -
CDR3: CASSFGGPLGEQYF
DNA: TGTGCCAGCAGCTTCGGGGGCCCCCTTGGCGAGCAGTACTTC

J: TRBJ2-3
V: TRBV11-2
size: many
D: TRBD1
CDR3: CASSVSGQGTDTQYF
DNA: TGTGCCAGCAGCGTCTCGGGACAGGGCACAGATACGCAGTATTTT

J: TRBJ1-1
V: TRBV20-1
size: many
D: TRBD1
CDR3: CSAYRDREMDTEAFF
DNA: TGCAGTGCTTACCGGGACAGGGAGATGGACACTGAAGCTTTCTTT

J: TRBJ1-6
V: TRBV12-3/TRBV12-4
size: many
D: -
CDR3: CASSFGQKLSSYNSPLHF
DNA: TGTGCCAGCAGTTTCGGACAGAAATTAAGCTCCTATAATTCACCCCTCCACTTT

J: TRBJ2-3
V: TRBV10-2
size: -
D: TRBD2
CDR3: CASSESRGVADTQYF
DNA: TGCGCCAGCAGTGAGTCCCGGGGGGTCGCAGATACGCAGTATTTT

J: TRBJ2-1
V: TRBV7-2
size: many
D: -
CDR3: CASSLAVGSYNEQFF
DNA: TGTGCCAGCAGCTTAGCTGTCGGGTCCTACAATGAGCAGTTCTTC

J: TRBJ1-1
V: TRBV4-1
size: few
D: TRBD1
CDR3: CASSQVQGAMNTEAFF
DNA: TGCGCCAGCAGCCAAGTGCAGGGGGCTATGAACACTGAAGCTTTCTTT

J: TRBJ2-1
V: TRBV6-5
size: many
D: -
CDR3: CASSYSRTHNEQFF
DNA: TGTGCCAGCAGTTATTCTAGAACGCACAATGAGCAGTTCTTC

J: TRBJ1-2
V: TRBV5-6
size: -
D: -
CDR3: CASSFWGNYGYTF
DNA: TGTGCCAGCAGCTTTTGGGGTAACTATGGCTACACCTTC

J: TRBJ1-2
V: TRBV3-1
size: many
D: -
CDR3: CASNRGGGYGYTF
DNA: TGTGCCAGCAACCGCGGAGGGGGCTATGGCTACACCTTC

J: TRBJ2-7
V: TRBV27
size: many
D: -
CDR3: CASSFSQGLGYEQYF
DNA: TGTGCCAGCAGTTTTTCCCAGGGATTGGGGTACGAGCAGTACTTC

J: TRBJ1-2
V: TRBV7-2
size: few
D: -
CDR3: CASSLPPKGTF
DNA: TGTGCCAGCAGCTTACCACCAAAGGGAACCTTC

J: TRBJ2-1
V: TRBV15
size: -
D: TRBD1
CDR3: CATGQGVSSYNEQFF
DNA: TGTGCCACCGGGCAGGGGGTTAGCTCCTACAATGAGCAGTTCTTC

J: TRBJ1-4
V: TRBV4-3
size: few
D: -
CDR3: CASSQDLLWQATDEKLFF
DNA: TGCGCCAGCAGCCAAGATCTCCTGTGGCAGGCAACTGATGAAAAACTGTTTTTT

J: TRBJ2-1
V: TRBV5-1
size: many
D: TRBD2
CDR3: CASSLGDRLANEQFF
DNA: TGCGCCAGCAGCTTGGGTGACAGACTAGCTAATGAGCAGTTCTTC

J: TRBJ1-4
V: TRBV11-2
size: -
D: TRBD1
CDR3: CASSWTGSNEKLFF
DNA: TGTGCCAGCAGCTGGACAGGATCTAATGAAAAACTGTTTTTT

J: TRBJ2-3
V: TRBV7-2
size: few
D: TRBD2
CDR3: CAGSDKRLAGGGTDTQYF
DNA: TGTGCCGGCAGCGACAAACGACTAGCGGGGGGGGGCACAGATACGCAGTATTTT

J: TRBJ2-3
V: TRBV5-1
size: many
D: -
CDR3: CASSPGLLKDTDTQYF
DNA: TGCGCCAGCAGCCCTGGACTCCTTAAAGACACAGATACGCAGTATTTT

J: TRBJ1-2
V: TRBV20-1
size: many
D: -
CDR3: CSAYRAGYGYTF
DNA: TGCAGTGCGTACAGGGCAGGGTATGGCTACACCTTC

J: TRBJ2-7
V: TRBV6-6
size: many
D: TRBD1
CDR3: CASSYSTGGGYEQYF
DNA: TGTGCCAGCAGTTACTCGACAGGGGGCGGCTACGAGCAGTACTTC